These 29 T cell receptor beta chains share one sample of origin, sequenced in a study of blood T cell repertoires in COVID-19. Assay used: immunoSEQ multiplex PCR; TCRdb lists only in-frame clones, some missing. The sample has over 200,000 clones; 87% are singletons. The sample was PBMCs or T cells enriched from blood (not recorded which). The receptors were gathered from a man younger than 45 who had recovered from COVID-19.

The chain recombines TRBV7-2 with TRBJ1-1; maybe TRBD1 (6 bases). V dropped 1 base and J dropped 10 bases, with 10 bases sitting between them. CDR1 and CDR2 (germline): SGHTA, FQGNSA. The CDR3 spans 12 residues. CDR3 DNA: TGTGCCAGCAGCTTAGGGGGGCGCCCAGCTTTCTTT. It yields the protein CASSLGGRPAFF.

This chain joins TRBV30 and TRBJ1-2, with D perhaps TRBD1 (5 bases). Germline-derived CDR1 and CDR2 are GTSNPN and SVGIG (reference sequence). The CDR3 has 12 residues. Trimming removed 8 bases at V and 6 bases at J, with 16 bases between. CDR3 in DNA: TGTGCCGGTCAGGGTAAAAGGAATGGCTACACCTTC. It is translated as CAGQGKRNGYTF.

This sequence joins TRBV6-5 and TRBJ1-6, with a possible D match to TRBD1 (6 bases). Germline loops: CDR1 MNHEY, CDR2 SVGAGI. Trimming shortened V by 5 bases and J by 12 bases, and 8 bases separated the two germline ends. This CDR3 spans 11 amino acids. The CDR3 nucleotides are TGTGCCAGCAGTCCAGGGGAACCCCTCCACTTT. Residues: CASSPGEPLHF.

J is TRBJ1-4 and V is TRBV28; a possible D gene is TRBD1 (6 bases). Trimming stripped 8 bases from V and 12 bases from J, with 19 bases between. This CDR3 region has 13 residues. Germline V gene lookup returns CDR1 MDHEN and CDR2 SYDVKM. Here the CDR3 reads CASLAEDRAQLFF. The CDR3 nucleotides are TGTGCCAGCTTAGCCGAGGACAGAGCTCAACTGTTTTTT.

Worth noting for this clone: One end of the junction is discordant with germline, which a read error may explain. The CDR3 is CASSLEPGTAINSPLHF. CDR3 bases: TGTGCCAGCAGCCTAGAGCCGGGGACAGCTATTAATTCACCCCTCCACTTT. V and J are TRBV11-2 and TRBJ1-6, with 7 bases fitting TRBD1. The CDR3 loop spans 17 amino acids. Germline assignment: CDR1 SGHAT and CDR2 FQNNGV.

The V and J genes are TRBV28 and TRBJ2-7; tentatively, D is TRBD2 (5 bases). The CDR3 covers 17 residues. Trimming left V 2 bases short and J 0 bases short, with 17 bases between. Germline CDR1 reads MDHEN; CDR2 reads SYDVKM. The CDR3 loop reads CASSLNRWTESSYEQYF. CDR3 DNA sequence: TGTGCCAGCAGTTTAAATCGATGGACTGAGAGCTCCTACGAGCAGTACTTC.

This clone was detected only a few times. The J gene is TRBJ2-1, the V gene TRBV5-1; tentatively, D is TRBD1 (5 bases). CDR1 is SGHRS and CDR2 is YFSETQ in the germline V gene. This CDR3 has 13 amino acids. The ends were cut back, 2 bases at V and 8 bases at J, with 11 bases in the middle. The chain's CDR3 is CASSLEVRDEQFF. The CDR3 DNA follows: TGCGCCAGCAGCTTAGAGGTCAGGGATGAGCAGTTCTTC.

The chain employs TRBV4-1 and TRBJ1-4; D unclear. Per germline, CDR1 MGHRA and CDR2 YSYEKL. Trimming cost V 0 bases and J 8 bases, with 16 bases left between them. The length of the CDR3 is 16 residues. The DNA for the CDR3 is TGCGCCAGCAGCCAAGATCAAGGGAGGGCGGGGGAAAAACTGTTTTTT. Residues: CASSQDQGRAGEKLFF.

This sequence joins TRBV4-1 and TRBJ1-2; D is uncertain. Germline V CDR1 and CDR2: MGHRA, YSYEKL. CDR3 length: 14 amino acids. Deletions cut 3 bases from V and 6 bases from J, with 14 bases between. CDR3 DNA sequence: TGCGCCAGCAGCCATATAGCGGGGTTTGATGGCTACACCTTC. Residues: CASSHIAGFDGYTF.

This clone was seen a few times. V usage is TRBV9 and J usage is TRBJ1-4, with D uncertain. Per germline, CDR1 SGDLS and CDR2 YYNGEE. This CDR3 spans 17 amino acids. Trimming left V 0 bases short and J 0 bases short, with 12 bases between. The CDR3 region is CASSVGVAVATNEKLFF. CDR3 DNA: TGTGCCAGCAGCGTAGGAGTAGCCGTTGCAACTAATGAAAAACTGTTTTTT.

The chain has TRBV12-3 or TRBV12-4 and TRBJ1-5; unclear D gene. V dropped 7 bases and J dropped 9 bases, with 13 bases sitting between them. This CDR3 has 12 amino acids. The CDR3, as DNA: TGTGCCAGCATGCGCCCCCGAGGGCCCCAGCATTTT. Translated, it gives CASMRPRGPQHF.

The V gene is TRBV11-3, the J gene TRBJ2-1; TRBD2 matches at 7 bases. This CDR3 is 14 amino acids long. V lost 4 bases and J lost 5; bases outside the gene matches: 5. CDR1 SGHNT and CDR2 YENEEA come from the germline V gene. The CDR3 reads CASSWRAGHNEQFF. As DNA, the CDR3 is TGTGCCAGCAGCTGGAGAGCGGGGCACAATGAGCAGTTCTTC.

V usage is TRBV10-3 and J usage is TRBJ1-2; no clear D. CDR1 ENHRY and CDR2 SYGVKD come from the germline V gene. CDR3 size: 13 residues. V was clipped by 6 bases and J by 8 bases, with 16 bases between them. The CDR3 spells CAISSDPWRGYTF. The CDR3 DNA sequence: TGTGCCATCAGCTCGGACCCCTGGAGGGGCTACACCTTC.

This sequence joins TRBV3-1 (or the pseudogene TRBV3-2) and TRBJ1-4; D perhaps matches TRBD1 (5 bases). CDR3 length: 15 amino acids. V dropped 4 bases and J dropped 8 bases, with 17 bases sitting between them. Germline V gene sequence: CDR1 LGHDT, CDR2 YNNKEL (reference sequence). In nucleotides, the CDR3 is TGTGCCAGCAGCCTGACAGAGAACAAGGGGGAAAAACTGTTTTTT. It is translated as CASSLTENKGEKLFF.

This chain uses TRBV5-8 with TRBJ2-5, with 7 bases matching TRBD1. V lost 4 bases to trimming and J lost 2 bases; unmatched junction nucleotides: 8. Germline V CDR1 and CDR2: SGHTS, YDEGEE. The CDR3 spans 15 residues. Here the CDR3 DNA reads TGTGCCAGCAGCGATGGGATCAGGGGGCAAGAGACCCAGTACTTC. It translates to CASSDGIRGQETQYF.

This clone was picked up a small number of times. The chain couples TRBV9 to TRBJ1-3; D call uncertain. The CDR3 is made up of 16 amino acids. V was trimmed by 0 bases and J by 1 base, leaving 11 bases between them. Germline CDR1 is SGDLS and CDR2 is YYNGEE. CDR3 region: CASSVEARGSGNTIYF. For the CDR3, the DNA is TGTGCCAGCAGCGTAGAGGCCAGAGGGTCTGGAAACACCATATATTTT. Supplemented by reference TRBV9 and TRBJ1-3, the full variable domain reads DSGVTQTPKHLITATGQRVTLRCSPRSGDLSVYWYQQSLDQGLQFLIQYYNGEERAKGNILERFSAQQFPDLHSELNLSSLELGDSALYFCASSVEARGSGNTIYFGEGSWLTVV.

The V call is TRBV7-9, the J call TRBJ2-2, with 9 bases that match TRBD2. Trimming at V came to 4 bases and at J to 2 bases, leaving 14 bases not matched to a gene. The length of the CDR3 is 19 residues. CDR1 is SEHNR, CDR2 FQNEAQ, per germline (reference sequence). CDR3 amino acids: CASSSASLAGARNTGELFF. Here the CDR3 DNA reads TGTGCCAGCAGCTCCGCGTCGTTAGCGGGGGCCCGTAACACCGGGGAGCTGTTTTTT.

The rearrangement joins TRBV7-3 to TRBJ1-1; 9 nucleotides agree with TRBD1. The CDR3 has 14 amino acids. Germline V gene data show CDR1 as SGHTA and CDR2 as FQGTGA. The trim removed 5 bases at V and 3 bases at J, leaving 4 bases unmatched. Written as DNA, the CDR3 is TGTGCCAGCAGCACGACAGGGGGGTACACTGAAGCTTTCTTT. Translated: CASSTTGGYTEAFF.

This sequence joins TRBV6-5 and TRBJ2-7, with D possibly being TRBD1 (6 bases). This CDR3 has 13 residues. Germline-derived CDR1 and CDR2 are MNHEY and SVGAGI. Trimming stripped 10 bases from V and 0 bases from J, with 13 bases between. The CDR3 sequence is CATTGRSSYEQYF. Written as DNA, the CDR3 is TGTGCCACGACAGGCCGAAGCTCCTACGAGCAGTACTTC.

This clone was seen only once. The chain joins TRBV5-8 to TRBJ2-3, with TRBD2 matching over 10 bases. The CDR3 has 14 residues. Germline V gene lookup returns CDR1 SGHTS and CDR2 YDEGEE. J was trimmed by 13 bases and V by 4 bases; bases with no gene match: 12. In nucleotides, the CDR3 is TGTGCCAGCAGCCCCGCCGGGACTAGCGCGCGGGAGTATTTT. Its translation: CASSPAGTSAREYF.

V usage is TRBV25-1 and J usage is TRBJ2-5; TRBD2 might be the D (7 bases). V was shortened by 6 bases and J by 4 bases, with 21 bases between the two germline ends. CDR3 length: 16 residues. CDR1 and CDR2 from the germline V gene are MGHDK and SYGVNS. The CDR3 region has the DNA TGTGCCAGCAGCGAAGGATGGGGGGGGCGAGGAGAGACCCAGTACTTC. This codes for CASSEGWGGRGETQYF.

This clone was recorded once. The chain uses TRBV27 and TRBJ2-1, with 9 nucleotides matching TRBD2. The germline V gene encodes CDR1 MNHEY and CDR2 SMNVEV (reference sequence). V trimming: 7 bases; J trimming: 0 bases; junction bases outside the gene matches: 10. The CDR3 contains 17 residues. The DNA of the CDR3 is TGTGCCAGCACCTCACTCGCGGGGGGGCTCTCCTACAATGAGCAGTTCTTC. Residues: CASTSLAGGLSYNEQFF.

The V and J genes are TRBV24-1 and TRBJ1-2; 9 nucleotides match TRBD1. Germline loops: CDR1 KGHDR, CDR2 SFDVKD. J lost 3 bases, V lost 4 bases, and 14 bases had no gene match. This CDR3 comprises 18 residues. The CDR3: CATSDPGQGHSGDYGYTF. In DNA, the CDR3 is TGTGCCACCAGTGACCCTGGACAGGGGCACTCCGGGGACTATGGCTACACCTTC.

The genes are TRBV3-1 (or the pseudogene TRBV3-2) and TRBJ2-5, with 7 bases identical to TRBD2. Trimming cost V 1 base and J 5 bases; bases outside gene matches: 4. Looked up from germline, CDR1 is LGHDT and CDR2 is YNNKEL (reference sequence). This CDR3 is 14 amino acids long. CDR3 loop: CASSQVGGMETQYF. CDR3 in DNA: TGTGCCAGCAGCCAAGTCGGGGGGATGGAGACCCAGTACTTC.

The chain recombines TRBV18 with TRBJ1-2, with 11 positions matching TRBD1. The length of the CDR3 is 16 residues. The germline CDR1 and CDR2 sequences are KGHSH and LQKENI. With 1 base clipped from V and 6 bases from J, the junction kept 7 bases outside the gene matches. CDR3 in amino acids: CASSPLRGQGGNGYTF. As DNA, the CDR3 is TGTGCCAGCTCACCACTCCGGGGACAGGGGGGTAATGGCTACACCTTC. The whole variable domain, filled in from reference TRBV18 and TRBJ1-2, reads NAGVMQNPRHLVRRRGQEARLRCSPMKGHSHVYWYRQLPEEGLKFMVYLQKENIIDESGMPKERFSAEFPKEGPSILRIQQVVRGDSAAYFCASSPLRGQGGNGYTFGSGTRLTVV.

This clone was observed a few times. The chain has TRBV4-1 and TRBJ1-2; the D is unclear. The CDR3 contains 13 residues. The germline V and J ends were trimmed by 1 base and 8 bases, with 11 bases remaining between them. Germline values: CDR1 MGHRA, CDR2 YSYEKL. CDR3 DNA: TGCGCCAGCAGCCAAGTTGATCCGGGAGGCTACACCTTC. Amino acids: CASSQVDPGGYTF.

The gene calls are TRBV5-1 and TRBJ2-7; TRBD2 matches 7 bases. The CDR3 spans 14 residues. V lost 4 bases to trimming and J lost 0 bases; unmatched junction nucleotides: 4. Looked up from germline, CDR1 is SGHRS and CDR2 is YFSETQ. CDR3 amino acids: CASSLADSSYEQYF. The CDR3 region has the DNA TGCGCCAGCAGCCTAGCGGATAGCTCCTACGAGCAGTACTTC.

A word on this clone: Other DNA variants within this sample encode the same CDR3. The genes are TRBV7-3 and TRBJ2-5; TRBD2 matches 8 bases. The CDR3 runs to 14 residues. Trimming took 1 base from V and 4 from J; bases not matched to a gene: 2. Germline CDR1 and CDR2: SGHTA and FQGTGA. CDR3 sequence: CASSLNGGAETQYF. The CDR3 DNA follows: TGTGCCAGCAGCTTAAACGGGGGGGCAGAGACCCAGTACTTC.

This clone was recorded once. This sequence joins TRBV12-3 or TRBV12-4 and TRBJ2-7; 10 positions agree with TRBD1. The CDR3 length is 12 residues. V trimming: 6 bases; J trimming: 7 bases; junction bases outside the gene matches: 3. CDR3 protein: CASSPDRGEQYF. The CDR3 DNA reads TGTGCCAGCAGCCCGGACAGGGGGGAGCAGTACTTC.